This is a list of T cell receptor beta chains from one sample in a study of blood T cell repertoires in COVID-19. Data came from immunoSEQ multiplex PCR; TCRdb stores just in-frame clones and leaves some out. The data contain 15,000 to 20,000 clones, 82% of them seen just once; the ten biggest clones take up 5.5% to 6.5%. Sequencing was performed on peripheral blood. These receptors came from a human donor in a cohort sampled during active COVID-19. Each CDR3 is given with its conserved first and last residue. The order of the fields is V gene, D gene, J gene, clone size, CDR3 protein, CDR3 DNA. D genes are given only for firm matches. Not every row has a clone size; where given, it reads once, few, many or a size class.

TRBV4-2,-,TRBJ1-4,-,CASSQGTTRGGATNEKLFF,TGTGCCAGCAGCCAAGGTACCACCCGCGGGGGCGCGACTAATGAAAAACTGTTTTTT
TRBV21-1,-,TRBJ1-1,-,CASSKGWGHEKEAFF,TGTGCCAGCAGCAAAGGTTGGGGGCATGAGAAAGAAGCTTTCTTT
TRBV4-1,-,TRBJ2-7,-,CASSQAGTLYEQYF,TGCGCCAGCAGCCAGGCCGGGACTCTCTACGAGCAGTACTTC
TRBV27,-,TRBJ2-2,-,CASSFRGPGELFF,TGTGCCAGCAGTTTCAGGGGCCCCGGGGAGCTGTTTTTT
TRBV6-4,-,TRBJ2-6,-,CASSDSRGSGANVLTF,TGTGCCAGCAGTGACTCAAGGGGCTCTGGGGCCAACGTCCTGACTTTC
TRBV6-5,-,TRBJ2-7,-,CASSSEEGSSYEQYF,TGTGCCAGCAGTTCCGAGGAGGGGAGCTCCTACGAGCAGTACTTC
TRBV11-2,-,TRBJ1-1,-,CASSSSDRGDTEAFF,TGTGCCAGCAGCTCCTCGGACAGAGGGGACACTGAAGCTTTCTTT
TRBV24-1,TRBD2,TRBJ2-1,-,CATSETSGRATDEQFF,TGTGCCACCTCGGAGACTAGCGGGAGGGCTACTGATGAGCAGTTCTTC
TRBV6-5,TRBD1,TRBJ2-3,-,CASSYSTGGADTQYF,TGTGCCAGCAGTTACTCGACAGGGGGCGCAGATACGCAGTATTTT
TRBV7-9,TRBD1,TRBJ2-5,-,CASSLSREGGAETQYF,TGTGCCAGCAGCTTATCAAGGGAAGGGGGCGCGGAGACCCAGTACTTC
TRBV4-2,-,TRBJ2-7,-,CASSRTSYEQYF,TGTGCCAGCAGCCGCACCAGCTACGAGCAGTACTTC
TRBV3-1/TRBV3-2,TRBD1,TRBJ2-1,-,CASSRRDRSYNEQFF,TGTGCCAGCAGCCGAAGGGACAGGTCCTACAATGAGCAGTTCTTC
TRBV7-2,TRBD2,TRBJ2-5,-,CASSPGLAGETQYF,TGTGCCAGCAGCCCGGGACTAGCGGGAGAGACCCAGTACTTC
TRBV5-1,-,TRBJ2-1,-,CASSLAAGSSYNEQFF,TGCGCCAGCAGCTTGGCTGCGGGTAGCTCCTACAATGAGCAGTTCTTC
TRBV28,TRBD1,TRBJ2-7,once,CASRRDRGSGEQYF,TGTGCCAGCCGCCGGGACAGGGGAAGTGGGGAGCAGTACTTC
TRBV6-5,-,TRBJ1-2,-,CASSYVGTKGGYTF,TGTGCCAGCAGTTACGTGGGGACTAAGGGTGGCTACACCTTC
TRBV6-1,-,TRBJ2-1,-,CASSESSRFYNEQFF,TGTGCCAGCAGTGAAAGCTCCCGCTTCTACAATGAGCAGTTCTTC
TRBV4-3,-,TRBJ1-2,-,CASSHRGGGYGYTF,TGCGCCAGCAGCCACAGGGGCGGTGGCTATGGCTACACCTTC
TRBV3-1/TRBV3-2,TRBD2,TRBJ2-1,-,CASSSPGTSGRNNEQFF,TGTGCCAGCAGCTCCCCGGGGACTAGCGGGAGGAACAATGAGCAGTTCTTC
TRBV25-1,TRBD1,TRBJ1-2,once,CASTPTTPGQSSYGYTF,TGTGCCAGCACCCCCACAACGCCGGGACAGTCATCCTATGGCTACACCTTC
TRBV28,-,TRBJ2-5,few,CASSHRLIQYF,TGTGCCAGCAGCCATCGACTAATACAGTACTTC
TRBV7-3,-,TRBJ2-7,once,CASSLMGGNPSYEQYF,TGTGCCAGCAGCTTAATGGGCGGGAACCCCTCCTACGAGCAGTACTTC
TRBV23-1,-,TRBJ1-2,-,CASSHSGLALYGYTF,TGCGCCAGCAGTCATTCTGGACTGGCCCTATATGGCTACACCTTC
TRBV20-1,TRBD1,TRBJ1-6,medium-sized,CSASQPDRGGSPLHF,TGCAGTGCTAGTCAACCCGACAGGGGTGGTTCACCCCTCCACTTT
TRBV27,-,TRBJ2-3,-,CASSLLPAGQGTDTQYF,TGTGCCAGCAGTTTACTTCCCGCAGGCCAGGGGACAGATACGCAGTATTTT
TRBV7-6,TRBD2,TRBJ2-5,-,CASSPRGGSGSETQYF,TGTGCCAGCAGCCCGCGCGGGGGGAGTGGGAGTGAGACCCAGTACTTC